This T cell receptor (beta chain) was retrieved from a study of CD8+CD57+ T cells in acquired aplastic anemia. The use of genomic DNA as template underpinned the TCR beta VDJ and CDR3 profiling. MiXCR, applied by TCRdb to the reads, yields one record per CDR3 protein. The sample has 200,000 or so distinct CDR3 sequences; roughly 64% are singletons. The CDR3 runs to 14 residues. Trimming removed 1 base from V and 6 bases from J; junction bases left unmatched: 3. This clonotype was counted at least ten times. Input material: sorted CD4+, CD8+, or CD8+CD57+ T cells (not recorded which) from PBMCs. This sequence was found in a human donor with severe aplastic anemia or a healthy control (not recorded which). The V gene is TRBV12-3 or TRBV12-4, the J gene TRBJ1-5; TRBD1 matches 7 bases. CDR3 coding DNA: TGTGCCAGCAGTTTAGGGACAGGTCTTCAGCCCCAGCATTTT. Amino acid sequence: CASSLGTGLQPQHF.